This T cell receptor beta chain was profiled in a study of shared clonotypes between healthy human individuals (dated by TCRdb to about 2020). In terms of the full investigation: Three men and a couple of women, aged 18 to 49 years, made up the cohort. For each donor, three plates each were used for CD4 naive and CD4 memory, two plates were used for CD8 naive, and one plate was used for CD8 memory. To estimate repertoire size and how much clonotypes are shared between individuals, the study performed deep sequencing of blood TCR repertoires from five healthy adults. To increase sequencing depth and limit assay-specific biases, different laboratories used diverse techniques to prepare libraries and sequence TCR repertoires. Per donor, leukapheresis produced somewhere between about 0.8 and 9.5 billion PBMCs.

The paper as a whole reports these results and caveats: Rarefaction of sorted-subset datasets indicated incomplete sequencing despite the large sequencing depth. The genetic and exposure-history diversity represented was limited by the small number of donors. Based on pairwise subsampling, the degree of clonotype sharing among donors was expected to be affected by sequencing depth. Sharing across a few donors was observed for around 5% of naive CD4, 3.5% of naive CD8, over 2% of memory CD4, and roughly 0.4% of memory CD8 clonotypes. Naive subsets generally had larger estimated clonotype richness than memory subsets. Compared with non-shared clonotypes, the clonotypes found in all four sorted-subset donors had higher generation probabilities. Sampling was restricted to blood, and TCR repertoires in tissues likely differ from the TCR repertoires found in blood.

The germline ends are 15 bases apart after V is trimmed by 4 bases and J by 3 bases. The CDR3, from cysteine to phenylalanine, totals 15 residues. The CDR3 DNA has 45 bases and is translated from base 1. The germline V gene supplies CDR1 MGHRA and CDR2 YSYEKL. CD8 naive samples were obtained by positive selection for CCR7 among CD45RO-negative cells, yielding a CD45RA+CCR7+ population from which TemRA cells were excluded. Donors were healthy HIV-negative adults with no recently reported acute infections or vaccinations. Every donor was a Caucasian adult living in Nashville, Tennessee, USA. Blood was obtained by leukapheresis, after which PBMCs were separated by Ficoll-Histopaque density gradient centrifugation and cryopreserved in liquid nitrogen vapor phase. Analytical flow cytometry was used to check the purity and quantity of every magnetically sorted T cell population. Genomic DNA was isolated from every sorted fraction and measured by UV absorbance on a Nanodrop 2000c.

TCR CDR3 regions were amplified from genomic DNA by multiplex PCR using the deep immunoSEQ assay. Genomic DNA extracted from each cell subset was distributed evenly over all wells of several immunoSEQ 96-well plates, and each plate served as one replicate. For sorted subsets, each replicate PCR was loaded with approximately 200 ng genomic DNA, equivalent to 25,000 to 35,000 T cell genomes. Purified libraries were measured with a Qubit 3.0 fluorometer, size-checked on a Bioanalyzer 2100, and measured again with the KAPA Library Quantification kit. A separate single-read 150-cycle Illumina NextSeq 550 flow cell was used to sequence each immunoSEQ 96-well plate. The study's processing was this. Because the immunoSEQ output held only junctional sequences and lacked quality scores, the filtering could not match the filtering applied to full-length reads. To assign V/J genes and CDR3, sequences were annotated using PyIR, a Python wrapper for IgBLAST v1.9, with IMGT germline references. Reads were removed for weak V/J assignments (E-value above 1e-6), missing CDR3, stop codons, out-of-frame junctions, or ambiguous translated residues. V3J clonotypes were defined by identical inferred V gene, J gene, and CDR3 amino acid sequence. The percentage overlap between two repertoires was calculated by dividing the number of shared unique clonotypes by the size of the smaller repertoire. RTK rarefaction, the Chao1 estimator, and Recon v2.1 estimates of unobserved clonotypes were used to assess repertoire richness. Generation probabilities for all TCRbeta clonotypes obtained by the gDNA method from a few donors were computed using OLGA. Imported from immuneACCESS, the table was reduced by TCRdb to in-frame sequences with V and J called. These copies leave out some clones; in studies compared against another copy, an unresolved V gene accounts for under half, and the cause of the remainder is not known. V, J and clone size are those of that table, while D and trimming were read from the DNA. In all, the sample holds some 2,000,000 clones, and about 95% of those were seen once. Around 1.1% of the sample is taken by the ten largest.

For this clone: No antigen is known for it. Base qualities were left out, and no much larger clone turns up one base away.

The sample was naive CD8+ T cells sorted from blood. The sample's cell subset or site label, in plain terms: CD45RA+CCR7+. The rearranged segments are TRBV4-1 and TRBJ1-1, and possibly TRBD1, on 6 matching bases. This receptor was taken from a young man in good health. The CDR3 region reads CASSRVTGTDTEAFF. Read as DNA, the sequence is TGCGCCAGCAGCCGCGTCACAGGGACTGACACTGAAGCTTTCTTT.